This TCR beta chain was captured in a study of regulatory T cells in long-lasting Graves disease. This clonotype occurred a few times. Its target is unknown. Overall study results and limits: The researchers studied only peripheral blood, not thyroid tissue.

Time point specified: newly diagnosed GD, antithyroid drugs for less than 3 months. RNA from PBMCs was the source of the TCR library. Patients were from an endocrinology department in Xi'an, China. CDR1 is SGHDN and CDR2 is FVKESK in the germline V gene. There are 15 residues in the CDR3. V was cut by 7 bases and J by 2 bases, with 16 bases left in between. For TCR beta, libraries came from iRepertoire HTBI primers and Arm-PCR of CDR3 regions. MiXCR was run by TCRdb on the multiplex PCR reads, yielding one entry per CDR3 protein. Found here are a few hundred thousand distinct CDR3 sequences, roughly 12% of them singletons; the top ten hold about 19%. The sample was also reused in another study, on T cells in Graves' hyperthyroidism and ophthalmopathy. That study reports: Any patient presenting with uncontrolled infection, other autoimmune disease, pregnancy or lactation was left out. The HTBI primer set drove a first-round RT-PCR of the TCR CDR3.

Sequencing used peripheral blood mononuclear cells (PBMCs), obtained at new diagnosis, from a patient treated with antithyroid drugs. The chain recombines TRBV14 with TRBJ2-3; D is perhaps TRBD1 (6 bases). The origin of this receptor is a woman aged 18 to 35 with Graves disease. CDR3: CASNLLGQNTDTQYF. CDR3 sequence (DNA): TGTGCCAGCAATTTGTTAGGACAGAACACAGATACGCAGTATTTT.